A single T cell receptor (beta chain) is shown here with its context. The source of the sample is a study of shared clonotypes between healthy human individuals. Study in general: Donors had three CD4 naive, three CD4 memory, two CD8 naive and one CD8 memory plate apiece.

CDR1 is MDHEN, CDR2 SYDVKM, per germline. The CDR3 has 13 amino acids. V was cut by 6 bases and J by 6 bases, with 14 bases left in between. Naive CD4+ cells were CD45RA-selected; the remaining cells were memory. Profiled with immunoSEQ multiplex PCR; TCRdb holds only in-frame clones, not every one. The data show roughly 2,500,000 clones, with roughly 93% seen just once and approximately 0.37% held by the top ten. This sequence was found in a man younger than 35 in good health. Some clones in this sample may be carry-over from other donors' samples. The sequenced sample was naive CD4+ T cells from PBMCs. Sample subset: CD45RA+ positively selected. The chain carries TRBV28 and TRBJ1-2; D uncertain. The CDR3 bases are TGTGCCAGCAGAGGCGCAGGAAGGCATGGCTACACCTTC. This codes for CASRGAGRHGYTF.